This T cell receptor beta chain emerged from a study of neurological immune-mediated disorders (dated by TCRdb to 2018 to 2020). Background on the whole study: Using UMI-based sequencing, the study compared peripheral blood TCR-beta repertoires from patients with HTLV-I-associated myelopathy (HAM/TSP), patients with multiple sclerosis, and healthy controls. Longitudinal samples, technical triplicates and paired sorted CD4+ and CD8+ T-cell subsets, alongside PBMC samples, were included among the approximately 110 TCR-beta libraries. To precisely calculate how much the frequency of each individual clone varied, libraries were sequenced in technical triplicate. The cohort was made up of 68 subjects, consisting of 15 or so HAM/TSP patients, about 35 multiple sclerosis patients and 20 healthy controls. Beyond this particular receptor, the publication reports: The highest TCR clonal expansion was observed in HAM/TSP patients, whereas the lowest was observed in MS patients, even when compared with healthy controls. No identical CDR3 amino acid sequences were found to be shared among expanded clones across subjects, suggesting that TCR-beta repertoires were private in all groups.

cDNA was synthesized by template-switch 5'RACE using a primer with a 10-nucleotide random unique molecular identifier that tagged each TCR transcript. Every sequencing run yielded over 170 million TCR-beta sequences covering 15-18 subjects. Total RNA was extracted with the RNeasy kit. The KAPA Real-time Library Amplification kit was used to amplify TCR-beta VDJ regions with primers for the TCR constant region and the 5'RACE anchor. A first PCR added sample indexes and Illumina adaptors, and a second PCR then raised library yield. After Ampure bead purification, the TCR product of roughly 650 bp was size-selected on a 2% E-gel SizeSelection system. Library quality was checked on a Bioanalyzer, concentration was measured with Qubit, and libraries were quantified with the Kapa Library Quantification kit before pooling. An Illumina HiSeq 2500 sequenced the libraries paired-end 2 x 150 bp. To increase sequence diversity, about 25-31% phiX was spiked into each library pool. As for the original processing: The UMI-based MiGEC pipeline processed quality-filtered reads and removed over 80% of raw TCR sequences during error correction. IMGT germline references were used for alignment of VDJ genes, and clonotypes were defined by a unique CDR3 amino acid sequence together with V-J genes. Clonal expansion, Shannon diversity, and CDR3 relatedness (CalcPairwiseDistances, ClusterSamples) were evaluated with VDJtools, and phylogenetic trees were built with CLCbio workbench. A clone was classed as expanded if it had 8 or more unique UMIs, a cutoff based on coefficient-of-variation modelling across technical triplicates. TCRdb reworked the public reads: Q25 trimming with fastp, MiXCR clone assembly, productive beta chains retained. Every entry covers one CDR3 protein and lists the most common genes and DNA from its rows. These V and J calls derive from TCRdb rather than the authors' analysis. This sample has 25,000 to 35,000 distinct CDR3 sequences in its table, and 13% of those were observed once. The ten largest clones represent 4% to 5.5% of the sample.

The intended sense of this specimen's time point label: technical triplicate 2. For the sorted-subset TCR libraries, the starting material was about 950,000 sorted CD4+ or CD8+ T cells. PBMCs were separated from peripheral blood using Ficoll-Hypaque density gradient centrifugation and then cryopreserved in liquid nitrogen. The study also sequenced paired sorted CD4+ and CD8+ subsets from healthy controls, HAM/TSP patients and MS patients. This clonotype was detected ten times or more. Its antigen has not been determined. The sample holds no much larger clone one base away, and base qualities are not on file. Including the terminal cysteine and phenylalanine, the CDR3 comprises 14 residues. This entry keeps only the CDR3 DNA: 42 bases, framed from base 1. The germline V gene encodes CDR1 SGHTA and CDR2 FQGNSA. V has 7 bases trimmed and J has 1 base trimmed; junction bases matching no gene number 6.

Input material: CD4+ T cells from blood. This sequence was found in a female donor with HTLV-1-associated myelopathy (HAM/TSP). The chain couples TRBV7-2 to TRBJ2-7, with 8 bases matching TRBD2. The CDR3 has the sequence CASKIGLASYEQYF. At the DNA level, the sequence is TGTGCCAGCAAAATTGGACTAGCTTCCTACGAGCAGTACTTC.